The rows below give T cell receptor beta chains drawn from one sample of a study of control samples from healthy donors and cancer patients. TCRdb's copy holds only in-frame clones and misses some; the assay was immunoSEQ multiplex PCR. The data contain some 120,000 clones, more than 75% of them singletons. Sequencing input: blood. All receptors come from an older woman in good health. Each CDR3 is given with its conserved first and last residue. A D gene is named only where the DNA matches it firmly. Where a row states a size, it is once, few, many or the class of an expanded clone; other rows omit it.

TRBV2	-	TRBJ1-4	-	TGTGCCAGCAGAAAACAGCCTCTTGGTGAAAAACTGTTTTTT	CASRKQPLGEKLFF
TRBV12-3/TRBV12-4	once	TRBJ1-5	-	TGTGCCAGCGCCCAGGCTGATCAGCCCCAGCATTTT	CASAQADQPQHF
TRBV4-2	-	TRBJ1-2	-	TGTGCCAGCGAGGTTGGAGCAGCCCCCGGTTTTGGCGGCAGCAGGGATGGCTACACCTTC	CASEVGAAPGFGGSRDGYTF
TRBV7-3	once	TRBJ2-3	-	TGTGCCAGCAGCCCCCGCGGGGCCTCTAGCACAGATACGCAGTATTTT	CASSPRGASSTDTQYF
TRBV4-2	-	TRBJ1-6	-	TGTGCCAGCAGCCGGACAGATAATTCACCCCTCCACTTT	CASSRTDNSPLHF
TRBV7-8	-	TRBJ1-2	-	TGTGCCAGCAGCTTAGGGACGGATTATGGCTACACCTTC	CASSLGTDYGYTF
TRBV7-8	-	TRBJ2-5	TRBD2	TGTGCCAGCAGCTTAGCTAGACTAGCGGGGGGACCCCAAGAGACCCAGTACTTC	CASSLARLAGGPQETQYF
TRBV7-2	-	TRBJ2-5	-	TGTGCCAGCAGCTTTCCGGGGGTAGAAGAGACCCAGTACTTC	CASSFPGVEETQYF
TRBV3-1/TRBV3-2	-	TRBJ1-6	-	TGTGCCAGCAGCCAAGATCCCGGGAATTCACCCCTCCACTTT	CASSQDPGNSPLHF
TRBV5-1	-	TRBJ1-2	TRBD1	TGCGCCAGCAGGGCCGGGACAGGGGGACTGGGCTACACCTTC	CASRAGTGGLGYTF
TRBV11-2	-	TRBJ1-1	-	TGTGCCAGCAGCTTAGATCAAGGTGGGGTGAACACTGAAGCTTTCTTT	CASSLDQGGVNTEAFF
TRBV7-9	-	TRBJ1-2	TRBD1	TGTGCCAGCAGGCGGGACAGGGTTTTGGATGGCTACACCTTC	CASRRDRVLDGYTF
TRBV7-9	-	TRBJ1-1	-	TGTGCCAGCAGCTCCGACAGGAACACTGAAGCTTTCTTT	CASSSDRNTEAFF
TRBV5-6	-	TRBJ2-2	TRBD1	TGTGCCAGCAGAAGGACAGGGGTGAACACCGGGGAGCTGTTTTTT	CASRRTGVNTGELFF
TRBV9	-	TRBJ1-4	-	TGTGCCAGCAGCGTAGGGGGGGTCGATGAAAAACTGTTTTTT	CASSVGGVDEKLFF
TRBV27	-	TRBJ2-2	-	TGTGCCAGCAGTTTTGCCACGGGCACCGGGGAGCTGTTTTTT	CASSFATGTGELFF
TRBV19	-	TRBJ2-3	TRBD2	TGTGCCAGTAGTATCGGAGCGGGGGGCACAGATACGCAGTATTTT	CASSIGAGGTDTQYF
TRBV5-5	-	TRBJ2-7	-	TGTGCCAGCAGACGACAGCCGGAGGCCTACGAGCAGTACTTC	CASRRQPEAYEQYF
TRBV13	-	TRBJ2-3	TRBD1	TGTGCCAGCAGCGCCGGACAGGGGAGGGCAGATACGCAGTATTTT	CASSAGQGRADTQYF
TRBV6-2/TRBV6-3	-	TRBJ2-1	-	TGTGCCAGCAGTGGTCTCGGGGGGCGCTCCAATGAGCAGTTCTTC	CASSGLGGRSNEQFF
TRBV5-1	-	TRBJ1-4	-	TGCGCCAGCAGCTTGGGAAGTGTTTCTAATGAAAAACTGTTTTTT	CASSLGSVSNEKLFF
TRBV6-5	-	TRBJ2-5	-	TGTGCCGAAGCCCCCGTAGGGACCCAGTACTTC	CAEAPVGTQYF
TRBV7-3	-	TRBJ1-1	TRBD1	TGTGCCAGCAGCCTCCGACAGGGTGGCAACACTGAAGCTTTCTTT	CASSLRQGGNTEAFF
TRBV6-5	-	TRBJ1-2	-	TGTGCCAGCAGTTACCTTAAGGGTCACGGCTACACCTTC	CASSYLKGHGYTF
TRBV7-2	-	TRBJ2-3	-	TGTGCCAGCAGCTTAGCGGGGGGGCCGACAGATACGCAGTATTTT	CASSLAGGPTDTQYF
TRBV20-1	-	TRBJ1-2	-	TGCAGTCGTAGAGACGGCTATGGCTACACCTTC	CSRRDGYGYTF
TRBV3-1/TRBV3-2	once	TRBJ1-1	-	TGTGCCAGCAGCCAACAGGCTACGAACACTGAAGCTTTCTTT	CASSQQATNTEAFF